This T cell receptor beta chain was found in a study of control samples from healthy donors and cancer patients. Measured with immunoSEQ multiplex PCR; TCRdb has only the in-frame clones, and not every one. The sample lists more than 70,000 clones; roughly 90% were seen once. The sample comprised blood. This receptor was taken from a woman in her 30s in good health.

The DNA for the CDR3 is TGTGCCAGCACCCCGGGGGACGGAGCCTACGAGCAGTACTTC. Translation: CASTPGDGAYEQYF. The V gene is TRBV27, the J gene TRBJ2-7, with D tentatively TRBD2 (6 bases). The V gene's germline CDR1 is MNHEY and CDR2 SMNVEV (reference sequence). This CDR3 is built from 14 residues. The ends were cut back, 7 bases at V and 2 bases at J, with 15 bases in the middle.